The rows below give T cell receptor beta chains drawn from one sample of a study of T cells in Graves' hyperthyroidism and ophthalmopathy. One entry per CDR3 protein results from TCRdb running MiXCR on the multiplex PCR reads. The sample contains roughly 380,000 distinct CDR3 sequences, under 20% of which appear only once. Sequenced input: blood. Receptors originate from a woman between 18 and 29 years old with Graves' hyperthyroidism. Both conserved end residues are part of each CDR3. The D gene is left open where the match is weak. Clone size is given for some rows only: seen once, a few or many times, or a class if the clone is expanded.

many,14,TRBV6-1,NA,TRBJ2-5,TGTGCCAGCAGTCCCAGGGGCCCCGGGGAGACCCAGTACTTC,CASSPRGPGETQYF
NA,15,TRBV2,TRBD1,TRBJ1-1,TGTGCCAGCAGTGCCCGCGGGACAGGGGACACTGAAGCTTTCTTT,CASSARGTGDTEAFF
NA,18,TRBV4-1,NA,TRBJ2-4,TGCGCCAGCAGCCAATCCTTCCGACAGCTCCGGGCCAAAAACATTCAGTACTTC,CASSQSFRQLRAKNIQYF
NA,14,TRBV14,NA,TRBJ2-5,TGTGCCAGCAGCCCGGACTACCTTCAAGAGACCCAGTACTTC,CASSPDYLQETQYF
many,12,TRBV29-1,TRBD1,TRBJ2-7,TGCAGCGCTACGACAGGGTCCTACGAGCAGTACTTC,CSATTGSYEQYF
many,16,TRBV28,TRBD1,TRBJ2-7,TGTGCCAGCAGTGACCTCCCGGGACAGCCGGTCTACGAGCAGTACTTC,CASSDLPGQPVYEQYF
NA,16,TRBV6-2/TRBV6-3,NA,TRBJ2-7,TGTGCCAGCAGTTACTCGATTTTCGGGGGGCGATACGAGCAGTACTTC,CASSYSIFGGRYEQYF
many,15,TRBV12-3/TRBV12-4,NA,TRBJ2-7,TGTGCCAGCAGCCCTGGACAGAGGAGCTCCTACGAGCAGTACTTC,CASSPGQRSSYEQYF
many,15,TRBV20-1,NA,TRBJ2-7,TGCAGTGCTAGATCAGGACAGAGTTCATCCTACGAGCAGTACTTC,CSARSGQSSSYEQYF
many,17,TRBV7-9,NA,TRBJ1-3,TGTGCCAGCAGCTTAGTGGCCGGTGGTCTAAGAGGAAACACCATATATTTT,CASSLVAGGLRGNTIYF
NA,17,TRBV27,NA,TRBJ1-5,TGTGCCAGCAGTTTATCGGCAGACCCCCTTAGCAATCAGCCCCAGCATTTT,CASSLSADPLSNQPQHF
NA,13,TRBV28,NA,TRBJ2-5,TGTGCCAGCAAAGGGACCCCCCGAGAGACCCAGTACTTC,CASKGTPRETQYF
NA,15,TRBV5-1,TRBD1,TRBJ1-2,TGCGCCAGCAGGCCATTACAGGGGGCTTCAATTGGCTACACCTTC,CASRPLQGASIGYTF
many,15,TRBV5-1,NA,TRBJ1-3,TGCGCCAGCAGCTTTTTGGGATCCGGGGGAAACACCATATATTTT,CASSFLGSGGNTIYF
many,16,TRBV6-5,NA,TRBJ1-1,TGTGCCAGCAGTTACCTGCAGCTCACTATGAACACTGAAGCTTTCTTT,CASSYLQLTMNTEAFF
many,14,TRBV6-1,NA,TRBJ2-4,TGTGCCAGCAGTGCCTTACAGGGCAAAAACATTCAGTACTTC,CASSALQGKNIQYF
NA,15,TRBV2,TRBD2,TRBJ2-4,TGTGCCAGCACCCCGACTAGCGGGGGGGCCGACATTCAGTACTTC,CASTPTSGGADIQYF
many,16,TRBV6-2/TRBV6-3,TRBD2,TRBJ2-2,TGTGCCAGCAGTTACTCGGGTTCGGGGGGAACCGGGGAGCTGTTTTTT,CASSYSGSGGTGELFF
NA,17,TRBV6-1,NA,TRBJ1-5,TGTGCCAGCAGTGGGCATCGGGCAGCAGATAGCTATCAGCCTCAGCATTTT,CASSGHRAADSYQPQHF
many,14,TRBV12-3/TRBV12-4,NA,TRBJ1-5,TGTGCCAGCAGTTTAGTGGGGGGCCTACGGCCCCAGCATTTT,CASSLVGGLRPQHF
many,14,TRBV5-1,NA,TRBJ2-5,TGCGCCAGCAGGATAGCGGAGGGACATGGGACCCAGTACTTC,CASRIAEGHGTQYF
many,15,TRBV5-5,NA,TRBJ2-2,TGTGCCAGCACCCCTCCCGGGGCGAACACCGGGGAGCTGTTTTTT,CASTPPGANTGELFF
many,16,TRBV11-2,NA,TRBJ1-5,TGTGCCAGCAGCTTAACCGACAGGCTTAGCAATCAGCCCCAGCATTTT,CASSLTDRLSNQPQHF
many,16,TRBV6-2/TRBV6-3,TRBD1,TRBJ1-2,TGTGCCAGCAGTCTCTACCGGGACAGGCGACGTGGGGGCTACACCTTC,CASSLYRDRRRGGYTF
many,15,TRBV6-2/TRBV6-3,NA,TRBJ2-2,TGTGCCAGCAGTTATCCCAGGGTTGGCACCGGGGAGCTGTTTTTT,CASSYPRVGTGELFF
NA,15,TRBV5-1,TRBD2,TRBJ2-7,TGCGCCAGCAGCTCCAGGGGAGCGGGGGGTTGGGAGCAGTACTTC,CASSSRGAGGWEQYF
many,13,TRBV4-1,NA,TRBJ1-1,TGCGCCAGCAGCCAAGATCTTTTCCTCGGGGCTTTCTTT,CASSQDLFLGAFF
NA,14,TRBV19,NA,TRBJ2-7,TGTGCCAGTAGTAATAGGGCCCAGGGCTACGAGCAGTACTTC,CASSNRAQGYEQYF
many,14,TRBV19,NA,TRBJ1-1,TGTGCCAGTAGTAAAGACGTGGGGAACACTGAAGCTTTCTTT,CASSKDVGNTEAFF
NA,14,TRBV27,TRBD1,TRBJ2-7,TGTGCCAGCTTGAGGACAGGGTCGACCTACGAGCAGTACTTC,CASLRTGSTYEQYF
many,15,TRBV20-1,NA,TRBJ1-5,TGCAGTGCCAGGACTGGACTCTATAGCAATCAGCCCCAGCATTTT,CSARTGLYSNQPQHF
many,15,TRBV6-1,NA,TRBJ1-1,TGTGCCAGCAGTGAGAGACAGCTGTTGAACACTGAAGCTTTCTTT,CASSERQLLNTEAFF
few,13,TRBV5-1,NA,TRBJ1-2,TGCGCCAGCAGCAAGGACAGTTTCTATGGCTACACCTTC,CASSKDSFYGYTF
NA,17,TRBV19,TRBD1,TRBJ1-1,TGTGCCAGTAAGAACGACAGGGCAGGAAACTTGAACACTGAAGCTTTCTTT,CASKNDRAGNLNTEAFF
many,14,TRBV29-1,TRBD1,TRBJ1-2,TGCAGCGTTGGGGGGGGCAGGGGGACCTATGGCTACACCTTC,CSVGGGRGTYGYTF
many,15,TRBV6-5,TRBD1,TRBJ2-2,TGTGCCAGCAGCCCCGGGACAGGTGACACCGGGGAGCTGTTTTTT,CASSPGTGDTGELFF